This entry features one T cell receptor beta chain sequence. Antigen unknown. In germline, CDR1 is LNHDA, CDR2 SQIVND (reference sequence). V dropped 7 bases and J dropped 3 bases, with 15 bases sitting between them. This CDR3 is built from 15 residues. The sample comes from a study of cytotoxic CD8 clonotypes in ibrutinib-treated CLL. As for the study in general: Across the patients, about a dozen were relapsed/refractory, 15 treatment-naive and about 17 IGHV unmutated.

Assay used: immunoSEQ multiplex PCR; TCRdb lists only in-frame clones, some missing. The sample has approximately 200,000 clones, over 55% seen once; the top ten hold about an eighth. The study's findings and limits: The clonality rise at ibrutinib response reflected private clonotype expansion.

V is TRBV19 and J is TRBJ2-2; a possible D gene is TRBD1 (5 bases). The sequence came from a human donor with chronic lymphocytic leukemia. The starting material was PBMCs, obtained after 24 months of ibrutinib treatment. The CDR3 DNA sequence: TGTGCCAGTAAACCAAAGGGGCTAGACACCGGGGAGCTGTTTTTT. This gives the protein CASKPKGLDTGELFF.